Shown below are 13 T cell receptor beta chains from a single sample sequenced in a study of tumor-infiltrating lymphocytes in primary liver carcinoma. Co-extraction of both nucleic acids (RNA and DNA) used about 19-33 mg of unsorted bulk tissue. From approximately 500 ng total RNA, TCR beta cDNA was generated with a primer in the constant region. Libraries of TCR beta came from three nested multiplex PCR rounds with slightly modified ARM-PCR. Primers for the first two PCR rounds were TRBV1-TRBV30 forward primers and a C-beta reverse primer (roughly 10 cycles per round). TCRdb reanalysed the multiplex PCR reads using MiXCR and keeps one entry per CDR3 protein. The profile shows 95,000 to 150,000 distinct CDR3 sequences, about 59% of them singletons. The source material was liver tumor tissue from sampling region 1. Subset indicated: tumor region T1, superior pole. These receptor sequences come from a woman aged 55-69 years with primary liver carcinoma and hepatitis B virus infection.

This clonotype was detected many times. The rearrangement links TRBV6-6 to TRBJ1-6, with D maybe TRBD1 (5 bases). Germline V gene lookup returns CDR1 MNHNY and CDR2 SVGAGI (reference sequence). V lost 2 bases and J lost 13, with 12 bases in between. The CDR3 length is 13 residues. CDR3 protein: CASSYQTEAPLHF. DNA for the CDR3: TGTGCCAGCAGTTACCAGACAGAGGCCCCCCTCCACTTT.

A remark on this clonotype: An end of the junction does not agree with germline; a read error may underlie this. The chain is built from TRBV11-1 and TRBJ1-2, with D perhaps TRBD1 (5 bases). CDR3 length: 14 residues. Per germline, CDR1 SGHAT and CDR2 FQDESV (reference sequence). The CDR3 reads CACSFGRTSYGYTF. As DNA, the CDR3 is TGTGCCTGCAGCTTTGGTCGGACAAGTTATGGCTACACCTTC. The full variable domain, its missing parts supplied by reference TRBV11-1 and TRBJ1-2, is EAEVAQSPRYKITEKSQAVAFWCDPISGHATLYWYRQILGQGPELLVQFQDESVVDDSQLPKDRFSAERLKGVDSTLKIQPAELGDSAMYLCACSFGRTSYGYTFGSGTRLTVV.

The chain has TRBV29-1 and TRBJ1-2, with D hard to call. Germline V CDR1 and CDR2: SQVTM, ANQGSEA. The ends were cut back, 0 bases at V and 7 bases at J, with 15 bases in the middle. The length of the CDR3 is 14 residues. DNA for the CDR3: TGCAGCGTTGAAGAAAGTAGGGTTCGGCGTGGCTACACCTTC. It yields the protein CSVEESRVRRGYTF.

By sample share, this clonotype is medium-sized. The chain uses TRBV29-1 and TRBJ1-1; TRBD1 is a possible D gene (5 bases). The ends were cut back, 7 bases at V and 7 bases at J, with 7 bases in the middle. Germline loops: CDR1 SQVTM, CDR2 ANQGSEA. The CDR3 runs 9 residues. The CDR3 protein is CSGGDEAFF. CDR3 coding DNA: TGCAGCGGAGGGGATGAAGCTTTCTTT.

This clonotype has at least ten counts. The chain couples TRBV2 to TRBJ2-3; D might be TRBD2 (6 bases). CDR1 and CDR2 from the germline V gene are SNHLY and FYNNEI. Trimming removed 5 bases at V and 0 bases at J, with 18 bases between. The CDR3 consists of 17 residues. The CDR3 region has the DNA TGTGCCAGCAGTACCGTCGCGGGCAGCGGGAGCACAGATACGCAGTATTTT. This sequence encodes CASSTVAGSGSTDTQYF.

This clonotype was seen a handful of times. A much more abundant neighbour one base away suggests this may be a read error. The rearrangement joins TRBV6-5 to TRBJ2-5; D is unclear. The CDR3 is made up of 15 amino acids. Between the trimmed V and J ends, which lost 2 bases and 4 bases, there was a span of 14 bases. Looked up from germline, CDR1 is MNHEY and CDR2 is SVGAGI. The CDR3 loop reads CASSYIGARRETQYF. Here the CDR3 DNA reads TGTGCCAGCAGTTACATTGGTGCAAGAAGAGAGACCCAGTACTTC.

Remarks on this clonotype: This may be a read error: a much more frequent sequence differs by one nucleotide. The chain recombines TRBV6-6 with TRBJ2-7; 9 bases map to TRBD2. V gave up 6 bases and J gave up 6 bases; unmatched junction bases: 6. The CDR3 length is 13 residues. CDR1 and CDR2 from the germline V gene are MNHNY and SVGAGI (reference sequence). Written as DNA, the CDR3 is TGTGCCAGCAGGATTAGCGGGAGTTTCGAGCAGTACTTC. Protein sequence: CASRISGSFEQYF.

With respect to this clonotype: Being one base from a much bigger clone, this may be a read error. The chain carries TRBV6-5 and TRBJ1-3; D is ambiguous. Between the trimmed V and J ends, which lost 8 bases and 0 bases, there was a span of 8 bases. CDR1 MNHEY and CDR2 SVGAGI come from the germline V gene. CDR3 length: 13 residues. CDR3 sequence reads: CASRLNSGNTIYF. The CDR3 DNA reads as TGTGCCAGCCGACTGAACTCTGGAAACACCATATATTTT.

As regards this clonotype: An end of the junction differs from the germline gene, which may be a read error. This chain connects TRBV5-6 to TRBJ2-1, with 10 positions matching TRBD2. From germline, CDR1 is SGHDT and CDR2 YYEEEE. The CDR3 loop spans 15 amino acids. The CDR3 spells CASSPIAGGYKEQFF. CDR3 bases: TGTGCCAGCAGCCCCATAGCGGGAGGCTACAAAGAGCAGTTCTTC.

V is TRBV11-2 and J is TRBJ2-1; D remains ambiguous. CDR1 is SGHAT and CDR2 is FQNNGV in the germline V gene. The CDR3 extends over 13 amino acids. The CDR3 protein is CTNSLESASEQFF. DNA for the CDR3: TGTACCAACAGCTTAGAGTCAGCGAGTGAGCAGTTCTTC.

This clonotype has ten or more counts. The chain joins TRBV6-4 to TRBJ2-4; 8 bases fit TRBD2. With 0 bases clipped from V and 1 base from J, the junction kept 5 bases outside the gene matches. CDR3 length equals 17 residues. Looked up from germline, CDR1 is MRHNA and CDR2 is SNTAGT. The CDR3: CASSDSRGGRAKNIQYF. CDR3 coding DNA: TGTGCCAGCAGTGACTCGAGAGGCGGGAGGGCCAAAAACATTCAGTACTTC.

J is TRBJ2-7 and V is TRBV24-1; D unclear. The CDR3 sequence is 14 residues long. From germline, CDR1 is KGHDR and CDR2 SFDVKD. Between the trimmed V and J ends, which lost 2 bases and 6 bases, there was a span of 13 bases. The chain's CDR3 is CATSDSAPASEQYF. The CDR3 DNA reads TGTGCCACCAGTGATTCAGCCCCCGCGAGCGAGCAGTACTTC.

With respect to this clonotype: No conserved phenylalanine or tryptophan ends this CDR3, so it is likely a read error. CDR3 in DNA: TGCGCCAGCAGCCGTAACGTTCCGGGACAAGGAACCTTCGGAACCCCCTACGAGCAGTACATC. It encodes CASSRNVPGQGTFGTPYEQYI. J is TRBJ2-7 and V is TRBV4-1; TRBD1 might be the D (6 bases). Germline V gene lookup returns CDR1 MGHRA and CDR2 YSYEKL. The V and J ends lost 4 bases and 2 bases respectively, with 33 bases between them. The CDR3 contains 21 residues.